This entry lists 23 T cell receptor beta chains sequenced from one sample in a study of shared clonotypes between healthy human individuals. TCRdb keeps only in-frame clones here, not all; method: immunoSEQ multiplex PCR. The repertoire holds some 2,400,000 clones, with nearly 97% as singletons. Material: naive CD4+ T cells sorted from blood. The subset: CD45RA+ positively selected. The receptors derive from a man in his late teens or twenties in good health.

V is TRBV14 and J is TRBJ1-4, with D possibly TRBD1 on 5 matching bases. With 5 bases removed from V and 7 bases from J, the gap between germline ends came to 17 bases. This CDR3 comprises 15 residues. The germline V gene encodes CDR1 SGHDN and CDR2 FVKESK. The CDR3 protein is CASSTRTPRGEKLFF. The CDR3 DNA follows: TGTGCCAGCAGCACCCGGACACCGAGGGGTGAAAAACTGTTTTTT.

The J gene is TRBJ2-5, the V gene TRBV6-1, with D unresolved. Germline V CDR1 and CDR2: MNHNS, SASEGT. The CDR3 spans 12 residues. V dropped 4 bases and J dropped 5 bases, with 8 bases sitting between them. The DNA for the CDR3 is TGTGCCAGCAGTGCCACCAGGGAGACCCAGTACTTC. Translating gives CASSATRETQYF.

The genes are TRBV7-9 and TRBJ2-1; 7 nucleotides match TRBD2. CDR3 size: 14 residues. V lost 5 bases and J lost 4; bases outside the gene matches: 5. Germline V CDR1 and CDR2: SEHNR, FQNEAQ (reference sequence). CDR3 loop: CASSDLAGYNEQFF. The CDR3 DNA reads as TGTGCCAGCAGCGATTTAGCGGGTTACAATGAGCAGTTCTTC.

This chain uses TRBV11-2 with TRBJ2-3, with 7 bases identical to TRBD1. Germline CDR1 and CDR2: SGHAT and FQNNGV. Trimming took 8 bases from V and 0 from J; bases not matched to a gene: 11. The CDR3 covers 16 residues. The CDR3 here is CASRHRDRKSTDTQYF. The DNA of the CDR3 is TGTGCCAGCCGACACCGGGACAGAAAAAGCACAGATACGCAGTATTTT.

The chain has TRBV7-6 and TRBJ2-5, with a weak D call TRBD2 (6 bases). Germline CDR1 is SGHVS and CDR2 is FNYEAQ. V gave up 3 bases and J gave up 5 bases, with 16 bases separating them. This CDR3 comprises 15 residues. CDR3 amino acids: CASSLGTVEVETQYF. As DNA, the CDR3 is TGTGCCAGCAGCTTGGGGACTGTGGAGGTGGAGACCCAGTACTTC.

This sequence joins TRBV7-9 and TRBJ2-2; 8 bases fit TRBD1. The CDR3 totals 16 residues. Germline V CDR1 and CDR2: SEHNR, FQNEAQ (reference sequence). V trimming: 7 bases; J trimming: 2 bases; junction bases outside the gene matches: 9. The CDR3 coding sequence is TGTGCCAGCAATCCTACCGGGACAGGTAACACCGGGGAGCTGTTTTTT. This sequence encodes CASNPTGTGNTGELFF.

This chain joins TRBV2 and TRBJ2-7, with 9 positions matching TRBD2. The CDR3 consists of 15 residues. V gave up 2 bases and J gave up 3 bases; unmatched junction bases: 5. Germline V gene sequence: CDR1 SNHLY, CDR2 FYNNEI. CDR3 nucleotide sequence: TGTGCCAGCAGTGAAATAGGACTAGCGAGCTACGAGCAGTACTTC. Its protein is CASSEIGLASYEQYF.

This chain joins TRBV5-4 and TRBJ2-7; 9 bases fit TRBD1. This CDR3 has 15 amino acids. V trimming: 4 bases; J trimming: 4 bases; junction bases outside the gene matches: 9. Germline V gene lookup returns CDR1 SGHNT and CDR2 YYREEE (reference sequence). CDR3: CASSGTGTGQYEQYF. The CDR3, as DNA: TGTGCCAGCAGCGGAACCGGGACAGGGCAATACGAGCAGTACTTC.

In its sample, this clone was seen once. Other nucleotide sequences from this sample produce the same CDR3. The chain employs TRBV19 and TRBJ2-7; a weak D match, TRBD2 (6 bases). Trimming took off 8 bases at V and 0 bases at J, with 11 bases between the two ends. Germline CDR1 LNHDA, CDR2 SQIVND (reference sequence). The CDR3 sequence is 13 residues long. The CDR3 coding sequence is TGTGCCAGTTCTCGGGGGAGCTCCTACGAGCAGTACTTC. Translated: CASSRGSSYEQYF.

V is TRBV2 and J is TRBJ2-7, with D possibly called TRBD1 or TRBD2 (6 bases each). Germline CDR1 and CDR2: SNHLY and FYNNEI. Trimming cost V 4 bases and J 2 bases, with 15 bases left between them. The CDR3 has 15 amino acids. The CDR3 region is CASSGAGEAPYEQYF. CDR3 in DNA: TGTGCCAGCAGTGGAGCAGGGGAGGCCCCCTACGAGCAGTACTTC.

The CDR3 region has the DNA TGTGCCAGCTCACCCAATCCGGGACAGGGATCCTACGAGCAGTACTTC. Translating gives CASSPNPGQGSYEQYF. This chain uses TRBV18 with TRBJ2-7; 9 positions match TRBD1. Germline V gives CDR1 KGHSH, CDR2 LQKENI. This CDR3 has 16 amino acids. V dropped 3 bases and J dropped 1; count of bases not matched to a gene: 7.

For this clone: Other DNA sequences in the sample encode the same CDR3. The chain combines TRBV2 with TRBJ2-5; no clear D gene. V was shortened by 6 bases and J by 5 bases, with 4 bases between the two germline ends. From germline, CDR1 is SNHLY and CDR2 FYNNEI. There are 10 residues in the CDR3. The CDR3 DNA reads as TGTGCCAGCAGGGTGGAGACCCAGTACTTC. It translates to CASRVETQYF.

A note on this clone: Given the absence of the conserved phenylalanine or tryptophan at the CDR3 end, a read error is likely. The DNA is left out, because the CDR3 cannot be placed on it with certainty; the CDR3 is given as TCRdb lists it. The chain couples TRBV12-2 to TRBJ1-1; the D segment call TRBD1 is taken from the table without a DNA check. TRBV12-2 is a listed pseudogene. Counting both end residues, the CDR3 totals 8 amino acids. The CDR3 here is CASRNRQL.

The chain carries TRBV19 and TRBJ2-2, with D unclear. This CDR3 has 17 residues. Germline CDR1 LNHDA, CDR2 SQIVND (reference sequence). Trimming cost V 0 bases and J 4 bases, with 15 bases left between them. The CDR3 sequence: CASSIEGSAPLTGELFF. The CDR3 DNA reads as TGTGCCAGTAGTATAGAAGGGTCGGCACCCCTCACCGGGGAGCTGTTTTTT. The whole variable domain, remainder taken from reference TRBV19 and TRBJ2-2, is DGGITQSPKYLFRKEGQNVTLSCEQNLNHDAMYWYRQDPGQGLRLIYYSQIVNDFQKGDIAEGYSVSREKKESFPLTVTSAQKNPTAFYLCASSIEGSAPLTGELFFGEGSRLTVL.

This chain's CDR3 is CASSVGEVSSYNEQFF. DNA of the CDR3: TGTGCCAGCAGCGTAGGCGAAGTTAGCTCCTACAATGAGCAGTTCTTC. The chain has TRBV21-1 and TRBJ2-1. TRBV21-1 is a known pseudogene. The length of the CDR3 is 16 residues.

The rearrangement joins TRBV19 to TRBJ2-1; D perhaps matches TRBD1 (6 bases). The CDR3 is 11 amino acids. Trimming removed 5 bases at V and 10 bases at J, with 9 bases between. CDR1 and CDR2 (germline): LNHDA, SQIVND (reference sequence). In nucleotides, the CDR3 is TGTGCCAGTAGTGTTGGGACAGAGCAGTTCTTC. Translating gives CASSVGTEQFF.

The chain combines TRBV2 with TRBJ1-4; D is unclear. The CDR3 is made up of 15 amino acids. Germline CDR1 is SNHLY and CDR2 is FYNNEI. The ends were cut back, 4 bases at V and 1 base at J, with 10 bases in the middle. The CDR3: CASSGVGKTNEKLFF. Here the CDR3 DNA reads TGTGCCAGCAGTGGTGTGGGGAAAACTAATGAAAAACTGTTTTTT.

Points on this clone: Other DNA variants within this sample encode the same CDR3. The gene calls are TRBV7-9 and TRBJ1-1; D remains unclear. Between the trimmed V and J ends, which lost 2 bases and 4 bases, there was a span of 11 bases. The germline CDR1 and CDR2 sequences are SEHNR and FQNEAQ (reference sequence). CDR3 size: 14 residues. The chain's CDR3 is CASSLLSLGTEAFF. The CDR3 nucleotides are TGTGCCAGCAGCTTATTAAGTTTGGGCACTGAAGCTTTCTTT.

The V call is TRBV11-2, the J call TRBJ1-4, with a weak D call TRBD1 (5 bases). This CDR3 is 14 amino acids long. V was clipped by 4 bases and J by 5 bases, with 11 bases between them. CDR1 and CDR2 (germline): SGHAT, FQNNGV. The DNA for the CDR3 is TGTGCCAGCAGCTCTGCCTGGGGGAATGAAAAACTGTTTTTT. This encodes CASSSAWGNEKLFF.

The CDR3 region has the DNA TGTGCCAGCAGCTTAGAAGGGACAGGGACTGGGGAGCTGTTTTTT. It specifies CASSLEGTGTGELFF. The chain employs TRBV11-3 and TRBJ2-2; TRBD1 matches 9 bases. CDR1 SGHNT and CDR2 YENEEA come from the germline V gene. With V trimmed by 0 bases and J by 8 bases, 4 bases remained unmatched. This CDR3 comprises 15 residues.

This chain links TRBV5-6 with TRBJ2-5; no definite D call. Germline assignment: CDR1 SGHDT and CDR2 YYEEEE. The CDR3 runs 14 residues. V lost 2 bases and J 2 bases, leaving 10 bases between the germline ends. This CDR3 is CASSFRVTQETQYF. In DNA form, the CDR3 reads TGTGCCAGCAGCTTTAGAGTGACGCAAGAGACCCAGTACTTC.

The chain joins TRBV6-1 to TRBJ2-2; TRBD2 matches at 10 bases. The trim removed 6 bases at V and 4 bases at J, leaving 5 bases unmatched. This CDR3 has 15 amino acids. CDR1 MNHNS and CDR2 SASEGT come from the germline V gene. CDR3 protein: CASRLSGGATGELFF. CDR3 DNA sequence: TGTGCCAGCAGACTAAGCGGGGGGGCCACCGGGGAGCTGTTTTTT.

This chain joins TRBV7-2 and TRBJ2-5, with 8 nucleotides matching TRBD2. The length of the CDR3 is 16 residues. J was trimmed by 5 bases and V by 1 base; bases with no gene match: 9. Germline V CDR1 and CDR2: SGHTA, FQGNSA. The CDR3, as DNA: TGTGCCAGCAGCTTAGTCGGGACTAGAGGGGGGGAGACCCAGTACTTC. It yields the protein CASSLVGTRGGETQYF. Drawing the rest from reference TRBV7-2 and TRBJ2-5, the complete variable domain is GAGVSQSPSNKVTEKGKDVELRCDPISGHTALYWYRQSLGQGLEFLIYFQGNSAPDKSGLPSDRFSAERTGGSVSTLTIQRTQQEDSAVYLCASSLVGTRGGETQYFGPGTRLLVL.